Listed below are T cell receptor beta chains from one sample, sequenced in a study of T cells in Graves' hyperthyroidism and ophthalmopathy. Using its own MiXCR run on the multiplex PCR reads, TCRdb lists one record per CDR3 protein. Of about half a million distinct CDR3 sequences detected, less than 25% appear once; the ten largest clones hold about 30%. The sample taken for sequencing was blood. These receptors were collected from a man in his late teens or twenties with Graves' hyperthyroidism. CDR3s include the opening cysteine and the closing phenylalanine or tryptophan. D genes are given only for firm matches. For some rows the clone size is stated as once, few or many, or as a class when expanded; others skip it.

CDR3aa: CASSFGWNTEAFF
CDR3nt: TGTGCCAGCAGCTTCGGGTGGAACACTGAAGCTTTCTTT
v_gene: TRBV7-8
abundance: many
j_gene: TRBJ1-1
d_gene: .

CDR3aa: CAWAGQGGETQYF
CDR3nt: TGTGCCTGGGCCGGACAGGGTGGAGAGACCCAGTACTTC
v_gene: TRBV30
abundance: many
j_gene: TRBJ2-5
d_gene: TRBD1

CDR3aa: CASSYFVGGAGGYTF
CDR3nt: TGTGCCAGCAGTTATTTCGTGGGCGGGGCGGGTGGCTACACCTTC
v_gene: TRBV6-5
abundance: .
j_gene: TRBJ1-2
d_gene: .

CDR3aa: CASSSLAGGNTGELFF
CDR3nt: TGTGCCAGCAGCTCCCTAGCGGGGGGGAACACTGGGGAGCTGTTTTTT
v_gene: TRBV5-8
abundance: few
j_gene: TRBJ2-2
d_gene: TRBD2

CDR3aa: CASSYRDGRTEAFF
CDR3nt: TGTGCCAGCAGTTACCGGGACGGTCGGACTGAAGCTTTCTTT
v_gene: TRBV6-5
abundance: large
j_gene: TRBJ1-1
d_gene: .

CDR3aa: CASSLTGLGDYGYTF
CDR3nt: TGTGCCAGCAGCTTGACAGGGCTAGGGGATTATGGCTACACCTTC
v_gene: TRBV27
abundance: few
j_gene: TRBJ1-2
d_gene: TRBD1

CDR3aa: CASLPTGPYYEQYF
CDR3nt: TGTGCCAGCCTTCCGACCGGGCCTTACTACGAGCAGTACTTC
v_gene: TRBV6-1
abundance: many
j_gene: TRBJ2-7
d_gene: .

CDR3aa: CASSPGTVSSYGYTF
CDR3nt: TGTGCCAGCAGCCCCGGGACAGTCTCCTCTTATGGCTACACCTTC
v_gene: TRBV3-1
abundance: few
j_gene: TRBJ1-2
d_gene: TRBD1

CDR3aa: CASSPVKGQGTEAFF
CDR3nt: TGTGCCAGCAGCCCCGTAAAGGGGCAGGGGACTGAAGCTTTCTTT
v_gene: TRBV4-2
abundance: once
j_gene: TRBJ1-1
d_gene: .

CDR3aa: CASSLLQGQETQYF
CDR3nt: TGTGCCAGCAGTTTACTTCAGGGACAAGAGACCCAGTACTTC
v_gene: TRBV28
abundance: many
j_gene: TRBJ2-5
d_gene: .

CDR3aa: CASSLESEPQHF
CDR3nt: TGTGCCAGCAGTTTAGAGAGTGAGCCCCAGCATTTT
v_gene: TRBV12-3/TRBV12-4
abundance: .
j_gene: TRBJ1-5
d_gene: .

CDR3aa: CASSLTGQGAGELFF
CDR3nt: TGCGCCAGCAGCTTGACGGGACAGGGAGCCGGGGAGCTGTTTTTT
v_gene: TRBV5-1
abundance: .
j_gene: TRBJ2-2
d_gene: TRBD1

CDR3aa: CASSSGWQGNTIYF
CDR3nt: TGTGCCAGCAGTTCAGGGTGGCAGGGAAACACCATATATTTT
v_gene: TRBV12-3/TRBV12-4
abundance: many
j_gene: TRBJ1-3
d_gene: .

CDR3aa: CASNRGHSNQPQHF
CDR3nt: TGTGCCAGTAACCGGGGACATAGCAATCAGCCCCAGCATTTT
v_gene: TRBV12-3/TRBV12-4
abundance: .
j_gene: TRBJ1-5
d_gene: .

CDR3aa: CASSWMGVTEAFF
CDR3nt: TGTGCCAGCAGTTGGATGGGGGTCACTGAAGCTTTCTTT
v_gene: TRBV6-5
abundance: many
j_gene: TRBJ1-1
d_gene: .

CDR3aa: CASSFRQGNSPLHF
CDR3nt: TGTGCCAGCAGCTTTCGACAGGGAAATTCACCCCTCCACTTT
v_gene: TRBV7-2
abundance: many
j_gene: TRBJ1-6
d_gene: TRBD1

CDR3aa: CASSLAAALNTEAFF
CDR3nt: TGTGCCAGTAGTTTGGCAGCCGCCCTGAACACTGAAGCTTTCTTT
v_gene: TRBV19
abundance: .
j_gene: TRBJ1-1
d_gene: .

CDR3aa: CASSPGRNFQETQYF
CDR3nt: TGTGCCAGCAGTCCGGGACGGAACTTCCAAGAGACCCAGTACTTC
v_gene: TRBV12-3/TRBV12-4
abundance: .
j_gene: TRBJ2-5
d_gene: .

CDR3aa: CASSPLSGSGGTYEQYF
CDR3nt: TGTGCCAGCAGCCCTCTCTCAGGTAGCGGGGGTACCTACGAGCAGTACTTC
v_gene: TRBV11-1
abundance: .
j_gene: TRBJ2-7
d_gene: TRBD2

CDR3aa: CASSAGQGTGNTIYF
CDR3nt: TGTGCCAGCAGTGCGGGACAGGGAACTGGAAACACCATATATTTT
v_gene: TRBV6-1
abundance: many
j_gene: TRBJ1-3
d_gene: TRBD1

CDR3aa: CASSAPGTGTDEQYF
CDR3nt: TGTGCCAGCAGCGCCCCGGGGACAGGGACAGACGAGCAGTACTTC
v_gene: TRBV11-3
abundance: .
j_gene: TRBJ2-7
d_gene: TRBD1

CDR3aa: CASSTTSFLGTDTQYF
CDR3nt: TGTGCCAGCAGCACCACGTCTTTCCTTGGGACAGATACGCAGTATTTT
v_gene: TRBV11-1
abundance: .
j_gene: TRBJ2-3
d_gene: .

CDR3aa: CASSEQGRGYQETQYF
CDR3nt: TGTGCCAGCAGTGAACAGGGGCGAGGGTACCAAGAGACCCAGTACTTC
v_gene: TRBV6-1
abundance: .
j_gene: TRBJ2-5
d_gene: .

CDR3aa: CSGGTTGYTF
CDR3nt: TGCAGCGGTGGGACCACTGGCTACACCTTC
v_gene: TRBV29-1
abundance: many
j_gene: TRBJ1-2
d_gene: .

CDR3aa: CSVETGGNQPQHF
CDR3nt: TGCAGCGTTGAGACCGGGGGCAATCAGCCCCAGCATTTT
v_gene: TRBV29-1
abundance: many
j_gene: TRBJ1-5
d_gene: .

CDR3aa: CASSPYYGTGENTGELFF
CDR3nt: TGTGCCAGTAGCCCGTACTACGGGACAGGGGAAAACACCGGGGAGCTGTTTTTT
v_gene: TRBV19
abundance: many
j_gene: TRBJ2-2
d_gene: TRBD1